Following are 19 T cell receptor beta chains from one sample sequenced in a study of T cell responses to AZD1222 COVID-19 vaccine. The method was immunoSEQ multiplex PCR; TCRdb's version includes in-frame clones alone and lacks a portion of them. The sample has some 140,000 clones, 80% to 90% seen once; the top ten hold around a tenth. Source: peripheral blood, taken 28 days after the second AZD1222 dose. The receptors here all came from an adult who received the AZD1222 COVID-19 vaccine.

V is TRBV2 and J is TRBJ1-5, with a weak D call TRBD1 (6 bases). The CDR3 covers 13 residues. With 6 bases removed from V and 7 bases from J, the gap between germline ends came to 13 bases. Germline V CDR1 and CDR2: SNHLY, FYNNEI. The DNA for the CDR3 is TGTGCCAGCAGGGGCACAGGGTTGCAGCCCCAGCATTTT. Translating it yields CASRGTGLQPQHF.

This chain links TRBV18 with TRBJ2-1, with no clear D. V lost 0 bases, J lost 0 bases, and 9 bases lay in between. The CDR3 contains 16 residues. Germline V CDR1 and CDR2: KGHSH, LQKENI. The CDR3 is CASSPPGSSSYNEQFF. CDR3 in DNA: TGTGCCAGCTCACCACCTGGTTCAAGCTCCTACAATGAGCAGTTCTTC.

The chain combines TRBV27 with TRBJ1-5; possibly TRBD1 for D (5 bases). The V end lost 4 bases, the J end lost 0 bases, and 10 bases lay between the germline ends. This CDR3 has 15 amino acids. The germline V gene encodes CDR1 MNHEY and CDR2 SMNVEV (reference sequence). For the CDR3, the DNA is TGTGCCAGCAGTTGGGGGGGGTTTAGCAATCAGCCCCAGCATTTT. This encodes CASSWGGFSNQPQHF.

V gene TRBV9 combines with J gene TRBJ2-7; D gene unclear. The CDR3 is made up of 15 amino acids. Looked up from germline, CDR1 is SGDLS and CDR2 is YYNGEE. Trimming removed 0 bases from V and 0 bases from J, with 10 bases in between. The CDR3 DNA reads as TGTGCCAGCAGCGTAGCGGCTACTAACTCCTACGAGCAGTACTTC. It yields the protein CASSVAATNSYEQYF.

This chain connects TRBV7-9 to TRBJ1-2; D is uncertain. V was cut by 1 base and J by 0 bases, with 9 bases left in between. Germline values: CDR1 SEHNR, CDR2 FQNEAQ (reference sequence). The CDR3 totals 15 residues. CDR3 sequence (DNA): TGTGCCAGCAGCTTAGGGACGGACGCTAACTATGGCTACACCTTC. The encoded protein is CASSLGTDANYGYTF.

The J gene is TRBJ2-1, the V gene TRBV11-2; D could derive from TRBD1 or TRBD2 (5 bases each). Germline-derived CDR1 and CDR2 are SGHAT and FQNNGV. V was pared by 6 bases and J by 7 bases, with 19 bases between. The CDR3 has 15 amino acids. DNA of the CDR3: TGTGCCAGCAGTCCGGGGCAGGGAGTAAGGAATGAGCAGTTCTTC. Translated, it gives CASSPGQGVRNEQFF.

The chain recombines TRBV5-6 with TRBJ2-3; TRBD1 is a possible D gene (5 bases). CDR3 length: 13 amino acids. Germline assignment: CDR1 SGHDT and CDR2 YYEEEE. V lost 2 bases, J lost 4 bases, and 8 bases lay in between. This chain's CDR3 is CASSLRGADTQYF. The CDR3 DNA reads as TGTGCCAGCAGCTTAAGGGGCGCAGATACGCAGTATTTT.

The chain uses TRBV11-3 and TRBJ1-1; D unresolved. Between the trimmed V and J ends, which lost 4 bases and 4 bases, there was a span of 10 bases. The CDR3 length is 13 residues. Germline V CDR1 and CDR2: SGHNT, YENEEA. The chain's CDR3 is CASSSGPGTEAFF. Here the CDR3 DNA reads TGTGCCAGCAGCTCTGGGCCAGGCACTGAAGCTTTCTTT.

The genes are TRBV5-8 and TRBJ1-5; the match to TRBD1 covers 9 bases. Germline loops: CDR1 SGHTS, CDR2 YDEGEE. This CDR3 contains 17 residues. The V segment lost 4 bases and the J segment 5 bases; nucleotides outside the gene matches: 13. The CDR3 DNA is TGTGCCAGCAGCCGAGCCGGGACAGGGACCTTCTATCAGCCCCAGCATTTT. It specifies CASSRAGTGTFYQPQHF.

V usage is TRBV19 and J usage is TRBJ1-3; tentative D call: TRBD1 (6 bases). V gave up 7 bases and J gave up 0 bases, with 13 bases separating them. Germline V lookup: CDR1 LNHDA, CDR2 SQIVND (reference sequence). The CDR3 totals 15 residues. The CDR3 coding sequence is TGTGCCAGTATGGTGGACAGACGCTCTGGAAACACCATATATTTT. It specifies CASMVDRRSGNTIYF.

The gene calls are TRBV9 and TRBJ2-1; D is perhaps TRBD2 (5 bases). CDR1 and CDR2 from the germline V gene are SGDLS and YYNGEE. Trimming took off 0 bases at V and 7 bases at J, with 11 bases between the two ends. The CDR3 loop spans 14 amino acids. CDR3: CASSVGSRGNEQFF. For the CDR3, the DNA is TGTGCCAGCAGCGTAGGTAGCCGGGGAAATGAGCAGTTCTTC.

The genes are TRBV27 and TRBJ1-5; D ambiguous. Germline V gene data show CDR1 as MNHEY and CDR2 as SMNVEV (reference sequence). The CDR3 is made up of 13 amino acids. The V end lost 8 bases, the J end lost 0 bases, and 8 bases lay between the germline ends. In DNA form, the CDR3 reads TGTGCCAGCCGGCTTTATAGCAATCAGCCCCAGCATTTT. Its translation is CASRLYSNQPQHF.

The V and J genes are TRBV9 and TRBJ1-1; D remains unclear. Germline V CDR1 and CDR2: SGDLS, YYNGEE. V was shortened by 1 base and J by 4 bases, with 11 bases between the two germline ends. CDR3 size: 14 residues. CDR3 bases: TGTGCCAGCAGCGTAACCACCATGAGCACTGAAGCTTTCTTT. As protein: CASSVTTMSTEAFF.

This chain uses TRBV18 with TRBJ2-4; D might be TRBD1 or TRBD2, each matching 6 bases. V dropped 0 bases and J dropped 0 bases, with 9 bases sitting between them. Germline V gene data show CDR1 as KGHSH and CDR2 as LQKENI. This CDR3 has 16 residues. The CDR3, as DNA: TGTGCCAGCTCACCACCAGGGGGACTAGCCAAAAACATTCAGTACTTC. Encoded protein: CASSPPGGLAKNIQYF.

This rearrangement joins TRBV6-5 to TRBJ1-3; no definite D call. Germline CDR1 reads MNHEY; CDR2 reads SVGAGI. The CDR3 sequence is 14 residues long. The V end was cut by 7 bases, the J end by 5 bases, with 15 bases between. As DNA, the CDR3 is TGTGCCAGCATCACACCTAAACCCCGAAACACCATATATTTT. Translation: CASITPKPRNTIYF.

This clone was seen just once. The chain is built from TRBV9 and TRBJ1-6, with a possible D match to TRBD1 (6 bases). Trimming took 2 bases from V and 7 from J, leaving 7 bases between them. The germline CDR1 and CDR2 sequences are SGDLS and YYNGEE. The CDR3 totals 13 residues. The CDR3 sequence: CASSVQGNSPLHF. The DNA for the CDR3 is TGTGCCAGCAGCGTGCAGGGGAATTCACCCCTCCACTTT.

The V call is TRBV5-1, the J call TRBJ1-4; D is possibly TRBD1 (6 bases). CDR1 and CDR2 from the germline V gene are SGHRS and YFSETQ. With 4 bases removed from V and 6 bases from J, the gap between germline ends came to 16 bases. The length of the CDR3 is 15 residues. CDR3 in amino acids: CASSQTGTSDEKLFF. The CDR3 DNA reads TGCGCCAGCAGCCAGACCGGGACAAGCGATGAAAAACTGTTTTTT.

The genes are TRBV7-2 and TRBJ1-3, with TRBD1 matching over 7 bases. The junction had 8 bases not matched to a gene; V was cut back by 5 bases and J by 4 bases. There are 15 residues in the CDR3. From germline, CDR1 is SGHTA and CDR2 FQGNSA. Here the CDR3 reads CASSRDSPSGNTIYF. The CDR3 region has the DNA TGTGCCAGCAGCCGGGACAGCCCTTCGGGAAACACCATATATTTT. Supplemented by reference TRBV7-2 and TRBJ1-3, the full variable domain reads GAGVSQSPSNKVTEKGKDVELRCDPISGHTALYWYRQSLGQGLEFLIYFQGNSAPDKSGLPSDRFSAERTGGSVSTLTIQRTQQEDSAVYLCASSRDSPSGNTIYFGEGSWLTVV.

The chain combines TRBV5-1 with TRBJ2-1; D call uncertain. CDR3 size: 13 residues. Germline CDR1 is SGHRS and CDR2 is YFSETQ. Between the trimmed V and J ends, which lost 3 bases and 11 bases, there was a span of 15 bases. The CDR3 region is CASSSTLQPKQFF. CDR3 nucleotides: TGCGCCAGCAGCTCAACCCTCCAGCCAAAGCAGTTCTTC.